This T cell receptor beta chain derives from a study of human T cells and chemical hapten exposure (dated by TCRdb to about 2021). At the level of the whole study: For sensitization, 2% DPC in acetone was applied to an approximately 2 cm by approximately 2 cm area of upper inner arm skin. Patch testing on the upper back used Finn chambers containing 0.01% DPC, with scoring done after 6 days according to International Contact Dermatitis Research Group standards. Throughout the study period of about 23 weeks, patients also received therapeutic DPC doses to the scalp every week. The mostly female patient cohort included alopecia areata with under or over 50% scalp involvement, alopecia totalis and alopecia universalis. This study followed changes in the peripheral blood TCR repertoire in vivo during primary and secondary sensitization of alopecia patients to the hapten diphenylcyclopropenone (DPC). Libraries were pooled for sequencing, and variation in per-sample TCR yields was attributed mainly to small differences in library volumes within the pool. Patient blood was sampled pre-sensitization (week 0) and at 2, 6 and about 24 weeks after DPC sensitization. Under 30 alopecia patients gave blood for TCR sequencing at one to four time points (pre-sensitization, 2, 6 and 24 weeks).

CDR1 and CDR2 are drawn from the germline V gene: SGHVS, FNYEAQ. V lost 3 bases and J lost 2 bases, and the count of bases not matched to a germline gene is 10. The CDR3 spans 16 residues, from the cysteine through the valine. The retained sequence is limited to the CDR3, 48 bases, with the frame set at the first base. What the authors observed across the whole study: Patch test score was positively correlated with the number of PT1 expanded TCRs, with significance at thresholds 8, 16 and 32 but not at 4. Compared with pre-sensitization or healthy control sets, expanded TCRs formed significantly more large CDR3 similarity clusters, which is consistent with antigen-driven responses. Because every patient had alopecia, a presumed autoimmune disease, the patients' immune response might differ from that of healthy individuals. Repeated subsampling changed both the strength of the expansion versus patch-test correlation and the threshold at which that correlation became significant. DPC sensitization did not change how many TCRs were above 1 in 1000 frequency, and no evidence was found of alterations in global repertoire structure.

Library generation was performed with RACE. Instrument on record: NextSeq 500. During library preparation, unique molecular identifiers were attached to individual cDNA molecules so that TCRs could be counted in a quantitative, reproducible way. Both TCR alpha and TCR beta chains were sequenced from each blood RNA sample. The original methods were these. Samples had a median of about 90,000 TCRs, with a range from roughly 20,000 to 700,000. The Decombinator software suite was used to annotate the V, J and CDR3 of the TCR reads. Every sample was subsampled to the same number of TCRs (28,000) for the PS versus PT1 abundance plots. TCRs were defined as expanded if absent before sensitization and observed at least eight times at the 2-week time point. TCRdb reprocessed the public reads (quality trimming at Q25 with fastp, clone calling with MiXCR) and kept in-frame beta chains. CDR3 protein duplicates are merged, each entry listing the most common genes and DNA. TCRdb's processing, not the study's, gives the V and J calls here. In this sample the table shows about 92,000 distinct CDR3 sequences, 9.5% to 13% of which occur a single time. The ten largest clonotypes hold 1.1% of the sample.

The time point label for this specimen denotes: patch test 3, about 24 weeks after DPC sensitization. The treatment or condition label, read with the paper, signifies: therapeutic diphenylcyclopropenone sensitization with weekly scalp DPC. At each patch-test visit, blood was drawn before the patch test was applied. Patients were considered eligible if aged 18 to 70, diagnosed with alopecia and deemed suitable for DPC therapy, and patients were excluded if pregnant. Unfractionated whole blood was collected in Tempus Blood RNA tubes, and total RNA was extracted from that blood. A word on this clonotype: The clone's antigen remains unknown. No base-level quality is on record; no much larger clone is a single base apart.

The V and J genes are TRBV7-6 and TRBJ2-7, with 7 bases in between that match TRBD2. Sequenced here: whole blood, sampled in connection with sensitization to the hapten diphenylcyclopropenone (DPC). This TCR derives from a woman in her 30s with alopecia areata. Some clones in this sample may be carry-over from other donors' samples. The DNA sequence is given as TGTGCCAGCAGCTTGAGTCACGCGGGAGTCCCCTACGAGCAGTACGTC. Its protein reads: CASSLSHAGVPYEQYV.